The 10 T cell receptor beta chains presented below share a single source sample, sequenced in a study of cytomegalovirus exposure and HLA in healthy donors. It was with 60 Vbeta and 13 Jbeta primers that the PCR ran. This table comes from immunoSEQ multiplex PCR, and its TCRdb copy is limited to in-frame clones, with some not included. The top ten clones hold 7.5% to 10% of a sample with around 150,000 clones, around 85% of them seen once. Sequencing was done on a sample of PBMCs. The receptor source for this set is a young man in good health and CMV-seropositive.

This CDR3 is CASSDRPRGEQYF. As DNA, the CDR3 is TGTGCCAGCAGTGACAGGCCCCGGGGCGAGCAGTACTTC. The chain carries TRBV25-1 and TRBJ2-7; possibly TRBD2 for D (5 bases). Trimming stripped 3 bases from V and 6 bases from J, with 12 bases between. The CDR3 runs to 13 residues. The germline V gene encodes CDR1 MGHDK and CDR2 SYGVNS.

The V and J genes are TRBV14 and TRBJ1-4; possibly TRBD1 for D (6 bases). V dropped 3 bases and J dropped 4 bases, with 18 bases sitting between them. The CDR3 has 17 residues. CDR1 and CDR2 from the germline V gene are SGHDN and FVKESK. The CDR3 protein is CASSHLLVQGSNEKLFF. The CDR3 bases are TGTGCCAGCAGCCACTTACTAGTACAGGGAAGTAATGAAAAACTGTTTTTT.

This sequence joins TRBV5-8 and TRBJ1-1; 8 nucleotides line up with TRBD1. Germline values: CDR1 SGHTS, CDR2 YDEGEE. V was clipped by 3 bases and J by 3 bases; unmatched bases: 10. The CDR3 totals 16 residues. The CDR3 sequence is CASSSYITGGDTEAFF. CDR3 nucleotide sequence: TGTGCCAGCAGCTCCTATATTACAGGGGGGGACACTGAAGCTTTCTTT. Variable domain in full (rest from reference TRBV5-8 and TRBJ1-1): EAGVTQSPTHLIKTRGQQATLRCSPISGHTSVYWYQQALGLGLQFLLWYDEGEERNRGNFPPRFSGRQFPNYSSELNVNALELEDSALYLCASSSYITGGDTEAFFGQGTRLTVV.

The chain uses TRBV6-5 and TRBJ2-1; 9 positions agree with TRBD1. Losses at the gene ends were 6 bases for V and 2 bases for J; bases not matched to a gene: 5. The CDR3 sequence is 15 residues long. Germline lookup yields CDR1 MNHEY and CDR2 SVGAGI. The CDR3 DNA is TGTGCCAGCAGCCGAGACAGGGGGACCTACAATGAGCAGTTCTTC. This translates into CASSRDRGTYNEQFF.

This chain joins TRBV5-1 and TRBJ2-5, with D perhaps TRBD2 (5 bases). CDR3 length: 14 amino acids. V was shortened by 1 base and J by 1 base, with 8 bases between the two germline ends. CDR1 and CDR2 (germline): SGHRS, YFSETQ. The CDR3 nucleotides are TGCGCCAGCAGCTTGCGCGGGTCCCAAGAGACCCAGTACTTC. Protein sequence: CASSLRGSQETQYF.

The chain recombines TRBV7-2 with TRBJ1-6; possible D gene TRBD1, 6 bases. The CDR3 covers 17 residues. V lost 7 bases to trimming and J lost 5 bases, with 21 bases between them. Germline V gene sequence: CDR1 SGHTA, CDR2 FQGNSA. CDR3 amino acids: CASTPPWGLKDNSPLHF. In DNA, the CDR3 is TGTGCCAGCACCCCCCCGTGGGGGCTTAAGGATAATTCACCCCTCCACTTT.

The V and J genes are TRBV6-1 and TRBJ2-7; 9 nucleotides line up with TRBD1. J gave up 4 bases and V 0 bases, and 4 bases lay outside the gene matches. Germline-derived CDR1 and CDR2 are MNHNS and SASEGT. The CDR3 is 15 residues long. The CDR3 DNA sequence: TGTGCCAGCAGTGAAGCCGGGACAGGGAAGTACGAGCAGTACTTC. This encodes CASSEAGTGKYEQYF.

The gene calls are TRBV6-1 and TRBJ1-1; no clear D. CDR1 is MNHNS and CDR2 is SASEGT in the germline V gene. Trimming cost V 1 base and J 1 base, with 10 bases left between them. The CDR3 contains 15 residues. The CDR3 here is CASSEDPAGNTEAFF. The CDR3 nucleotides read TGTGCCAGCAGTGAAGATCCGGCGGGGAACACTGAAGCTTTCTTT.

The chain is built from TRBV25-1 and TRBJ2-6; D is possibly TRBD1 (5 bases). V was cut by 3 bases and J by 3 bases, with 15 bases left in between. The CDR3 contains 17 residues. Germline V gene lookup returns CDR1 MGHDK and CDR2 SYGVNS. The chain's CDR3 is CASSDHRNGFGANVLTF. In nucleotides, the CDR3 is TGTGCCAGCAGTGATCACAGGAATGGATTTGGGGCCAACGTCCTGACTTTC. The whole variable domain, filled in from reference TRBV25-1 and TRBJ2-6, reads EADIYQTPRYLVIGTGKKITLECSQTMGHDKMYWYQQDPGMELHLIHYSYGVNSTEKGDLSSESTVSRIRTEHFPLTLESARPSHTSQYLCASSDHRNGFGANVLTFGAGSRLTVL.

This chain joins TRBV28 and TRBJ2-1; 8 nucleotides align to TRBD1. The CDR3 has 16 residues. From germline, CDR1 is MDHEN and CDR2 SYDVKM. The junction had 11 bases not matched to a gene; V was cut back by 2 bases and J by 8 bases. The CDR3 DNA sequence: TGTGCCAGCAGTTTACCTTACGGACAGGGTAACGATGAGCAGTTCTTC. Translating it yields CASSLPYGQGNDEQFF.